This TCR beta chain appears in the sequencing data of a study of OX40 agonist ivuxolimab in advanced cancers. Libraries were prepared by immunoSEQ multiplex PCR; TCRdb keeps only in-frame clonotypes and omits some of them. This sample has approximately 91,000 clones, with 87% found just once. V was cut by 4 bases and J by 5 bases, with 11 bases left in between. Looked up from germline, CDR1 is SGHNT and CDR2 is YYREEE (reference sequence). The CDR3 runs 13 residues. Source: CD4+ or CD8+ T cells sorted from blood, taken in a trial of the OX40 agonist ivuxolimab. The sequence was obtained from an adult with an advanced solid tumor such as melanoma, head and neck, liver or kidney cancer. The V and J genes are TRBV5-4 and TRBJ2-3, with D uncertain. The CDR3, as DNA: TGTGCCAGCAGCCCCGACCGGAGAGATACGCAGTATTTT. Translation: CASSPDRRDTQYF.